The next 28 T cell receptor beta chains were all read from a single sample in a study of molecular identifiers for immune sequencing clone quantification. Using its own MiXCR run on the PCR reads, TCRdb lists one record per CDR3 protein. The table shows about 640,000 distinct CDR3 sequences, with around 20% occurring only once. Sequencing was done on a sample of naive CD8+ T cells from blood, with Jurkat cell RNA spiked in. Subset denoted: FACS-sorted CD8+CD4-CCR7+CD45RA+ naive T cells. The receptor source for this set is a human donor in good health. Some libraries in this study had Jurkat cell RNA spiked in.

The CDR3 sequence is CASSNPQLAGVDTQYF. The CDR3 coding sequence is TGTGCCAGCAGCAATCCTCAACTAGCGGGGGTGGATACGCAGTATTTT. The rearrangement uses TRBV7-9 and TRBJ2-3, with 11 bases matching TRBD2. V shed 5 bases, J shed 6 bases, and the junction held 10 bases outside the gene matches. In germline, CDR1 is SEHNR, CDR2 FQNEAQ (reference sequence). The length of the CDR3 is 16 residues.

This clonotype was counted at least ten times. This rearrangement joins TRBV28 to TRBJ2-3; TRBD1 agrees at 9 bases. The V gene end was trimmed by 3 bases and the J gene end by 6 bases; junction bases not matched to a gene: 19. CDR1 MDHEN and CDR2 SYDVKM come from the germline V gene. This CDR3 is 19 amino acids long. The CDR3 nucleotides read TGTGCCAGCAGTTTCCGTCAGCCCCGGACAGGGGCTCTCCCCGATACGCAGTATTTT. Its protein is CASSFRQPRTGALPDTQYF.

This clonotype was found many times. This chain connects TRBV10-3 to TRBJ2-7; no reliable D call. V was clipped by 8 bases and J by 2 bases, with 7 bases between them. From germline, CDR1 is ENHRY and CDR2 SYGVKD. The CDR3 runs 11 residues. This chain's CDR3 is CAIADTYEQYF. CDR3 in DNA: TGTGCCATCGCCGACACCTACGAGCAGTACTTC.

This clonotype was detected a few times. The rearrangement joins TRBV27 to TRBJ1-5; TRBD1 matches 7 bases. The J segment lost 10 bases and the V segment lost 6 bases, leaving 18 bases of the junction unmatched. This CDR3 is 16 amino acids long. CDR1 is MNHEY, CDR2 SMNVEV, per germline (reference sequence). The DNA for the CDR3 is TGTGCCAGCAGATTAATTGCCGGGACAGCGGCCTCTCCCCAGCATTTT. Its protein is CASRLIAGTAASPQHF.

This clonotype has only a few counts. The chain couples TRBV11-2 to TRBJ2-1; 10 bases are a match to TRBD2. Per germline, CDR1 SGHAT and CDR2 FQNNGV. There are 17 residues in the CDR3. V gave up 5 bases and J gave up 7 bases; unmatched junction bases: 14. The CDR3 region has the DNA TGTGCCAGCAGCGAAAGTCCTAGCGGGGGCGCCAGAAATGAGCAGTTCTTC. It encodes CASSESPSGGARNEQFF. Filled out from reference TRBV11-2 and TRBJ2-1, the complete variable domain reads EAGVAQSPRYKIIEKRQSVAFWCNPISGHATLYWYQQILGQGPKLLIQFQNNGVVDDSQLPKDRFSAERLKGVDSTLKIQPAKLEDSAVYLCASSESPSGGARNEQFFGPGTRLTVL.

This clonotype was counted ten times or more. The genes are TRBV5-1 and TRBJ2-3; D gene uncertain. The CDR3 totals 16 residues. Deletions cut 0 bases from V and 2 bases from J, with 13 bases between. Looked up from germline, CDR1 is SGHRS and CDR2 is YFSETQ. This chain's CDR3 is CASSLVQRGSTDTQYF. The CDR3 DNA is TGCGCCAGCAGCTTGGTACAGAGAGGTTCCACAGATACGCAGTATTTT.

This clonotype was counted only a few times. This chain uses TRBV19 with TRBJ1-5; D may be TRBD1 (6 bases). V lost 3 bases and J lost 4, with 13 bases in between. The CDR3 length is 15 residues. Germline CDR1 and CDR2: LNHDA and SQIVND (reference sequence). In DNA form, the CDR3 reads TGTGCCAGTAGTATTGGGCAGGGGAAGAATCAGCCCCAGCATTTT. This translates into CASSIGQGKNQPQHF.

This clonotype was counted a few times. The V call is TRBV24-1, the J call TRBJ2-6; unclear D gene. V was shortened by 5 bases and J by 0 bases, with 4 bases between the two germline ends. The CDR3 has 14 residues. CDR1 is KGHDR, CDR2 SFDVKD, per germline. CDR3 DNA: TGTGCCACCAGTGTAGGCTCTGGGGCCAACGTCCTGACTTTC. Amino acid sequence: CATSVGSGANVLTF.

Concerning this clonotype: A much larger clone lies one base from this, so it may be a read error. The rearrangement joins TRBV7-2 to TRBJ2-1; perhaps TRBD2 as D (5 bases). Per the germline V gene, CDR1 is SGHTA and CDR2 is FQGNSA. The CDR3 spans 15 residues. This CDR3 reads CASSLVSGPYNGQFF. CDR3 DNA sequence: TGTGCCAGCAGCTTAGTGAGCGGTCCATACAATGGGCAGTTCTTC. Complete variable domain (other parts from reference TRBV7-2 and TRBJ2-1): GAGVSQSPSNKVTEKGKDVELRCDPISGHTALYWYRQSLGQGLEFLIYFQGNSAPDKSGLPSDRFSAERTGGSVSTLTIQRTQQEDSAVYLCASSLVSGPYNGQFFGPGTRLTVL.

A few counts support this clonotype. V gene TRBV11-2 combines with J gene TRBJ2-3, with D tentatively TRBD2 (7 bases). The CDR3 loop spans 18 amino acids. CDR1 is SGHAT and CDR2 is FQNNGV in the germline V gene. The ends were cut back, 3 bases at V and 4 bases at J, with 23 bases in the middle. This CDR3 reads CASSLSWGEGGAPDTQYF. The CDR3 DNA reads TGTGCCAGCAGCTTGAGTTGGGGGGAGGGGGGGGCCCCAGATACGCAGTATTTT. Full variable domain (outside the CDR3, taken from reference TRBV11-2 and TRBJ2-3): EAGVAQSPRYKIIEKRQSVAFWCNPISGHATLYWYQQILGQGPKLLIQFQNNGVVDDSQLPKDRFSAERLKGVDSTLKIQPAKLEDSAVYLCASSLSWGEGGAPDTQYFGPGTRLTVL.

This clonotype showed up many times. CDR3 amino acids: CASRATGSADTQYF. CDR3 DNA sequence: TGTGCCAGCAGGGCGACTGGGTCCGCAGATACGCAGTATTTT. The genes are TRBV3-1 and TRBJ2-3; no definite D call. V lost 6 bases and J lost 4, with 14 bases in between. Germline V gives CDR1 LGHDT, CDR2 YNNKEL (reference sequence). The CDR3 loop spans 14 amino acids.

This clonotype was seen ten or more times. The chain carries TRBV7-6 and TRBJ2-2, with D perhaps matching TRBD1 (6 bases). V lost 0 bases, J lost 3 bases, and 8 bases lay in between. Germline-derived CDR1 and CDR2 are SGHVS and FNYEAQ. The CDR3 is 15 residues long. The CDR3 DNA follows: TGTGCCAGCAGCTTAGCGGGACAATACACCGGGGAGCTGTTTTTT. Its translation is CASSLAGQYTGELFF.

A word on this clonotype: This sequence may be a read error, since a much larger clone differs from it by one base. V is TRBV6-5 and J is TRBJ2-2; a possible D gene is TRBD2 (5 bases). Per the germline V gene, CDR1 is MNHEY and CDR2 is SVGAGI. This CDR3 has 14 residues. CDR3 nucleotide sequence: TGTGCCAGCAGTTATAATTCGAACACCGGGGAGCCGTTTTTT. It is translated as CASSYNSNTGEPFF.

The table lists this clonotype with many counts. The CDR3 loop reads CSATKTDEENEQYF. As DNA, the CDR3 is TGCAGTGCTACAAAGACGGACGAGGAAAACGAGCAGTACTTC. The V and J genes are TRBV20-1 and TRBJ2-7; D is uncertain. Trimming stripped 4 bases from V and 5 bases from J, with 18 bases between. Looked up from germline, CDR1 is DFQATT and CDR2 is SNEGSKA (reference sequence). The CDR3 sequence is 14 residues long.

This clonotype was observed a few times. The chain couples TRBV7-6 to TRBJ2-2; D might be TRBD1 (5 bases). CDR3 length equals 15 residues. The germline V gene encodes CDR1 SGHVS and CDR2 FNYEAQ. V lost 5 bases, J lost 5 bases, and 15 bases lay in between. The CDR3 nucleotides read TGTGCCAGCAGCCCCCACACAGGATTGACCGGGGAGCTGTTTTTT. It translates to CASSPHTGLTGELFF.

The chain employs TRBV6-2 or TRBV6-3 and TRBJ2-2; tentatively, D is TRBD2 (6 bases). Germline-derived CDR1 and CDR2 are MNHEY and SVGEGT. V lost 6 bases and J 6 bases, leaving 14 bases between the germline ends. The CDR3 extends over 14 amino acids. The CDR3, as DNA: TGTGCCAGCAGCTCCCTAGCGACCCCCGGGGAGCTGTTTTTT. This gives the protein CASSSLATPGELFF.

The chain links TRBV3-1 to TRBJ2-2, with D maybe TRBD2 (5 bases). Germline-derived CDR1 and CDR2 are LGHDT and YNNKEL (reference sequence). V shed 1 base and J shed 0 bases, with 12 bases lying between them. CDR3 length equals 17 residues. The CDR3: CASSQGTVMSNTGELFF. CDR3 in DNA: TGTGCCAGCAGCCAAGGGACTGTGATGTCGAACACCGGGGAGCTGTTTTTT.

At least ten counts were recorded for this clonotype. V gene TRBV7-9 combines with J gene TRBJ2-3; 8 bases are shared with TRBD2. J gave up 0 bases and V 4 bases, and 15 bases lay outside the gene matches. The CDR3 is 19 amino acids. In germline, CDR1 is SEHNR, CDR2 FQNEAQ (reference sequence). Here the CDR3 reads CASSYRRTTSGSSTDTQYF. In DNA form, the CDR3 reads TGTGCCAGCAGCTACCGCCGGACCACTAGCGGTTCTAGCACAGATACGCAGTATTTT.

Regarding this clonotype: At one end the junction does not follow the germline gene, possibly because of a read error. The V gene is TRBV24-1, the J gene TRBJ1-3; no definite D call. The CDR3 covers 16 residues. CDR1 is KGHDR, CDR2 SFDVKD, per germline. The CDR3 nucleotides are TGTGCCACCAGTGATCCAGACATTCACTCTGGAGACACCATATATTTT. Translation gives CATSDPDIHSGDTIYF.

This clonotype was seen at least ten times. The J gene is TRBJ1-1, the V gene TRBV27; D is uncertain. Germline loops: CDR1 MNHEY, CDR2 SMNVEV (reference sequence). The ends were cut back, 7 bases at V and 7 bases at J, with 13 bases in the middle. The CDR3 runs to 12 residues. The CDR3 region is CASTPPGGEAFF. CDR3 coding DNA: TGTGCCAGCACACCCCCCGGAGGTGAAGCTTTCTTT.

This clonotype has a count of ten or more. This chain joins TRBV6-5 and TRBJ2-5; 11 positions match TRBD1. J gave up 1 base and V 6 bases, and 4 bases lay outside the gene matches. The CDR3 contains 15 residues. The germline V gene has CDR1 MNHEY and CDR2 SVGAGI. The CDR3 DNA reads TGTGCCAGCAGCCAGGGACAGGGGGTCCAAGAGACCCAGTACTTC. This gives the protein CASSQGQGVQETQYF.

This clonotype was picked up many times. The chain carries TRBV12-3 or TRBV12-4 and TRBJ2-5; TRBD1 aligns across 8 bases. There are 16 residues in the CDR3. The V segment lost 6 bases and the J segment 0 bases; nucleotides outside the gene matches: 9. The CDR3: CASRSRAGGYQETQYF. CDR3 DNA sequence: TGTGCCAGCAGATCTAGGGCAGGGGGCTACCAAGAGACCCAGTACTTC.

This clonotype was seen a handful of times. A much larger clone lies one base from this, so it may be a read error. This chain connects TRBV6-5 to TRBJ1-1, with D unclear. CDR3 length: 13 residues. V was trimmed by 1 base and J by 1 base, leaving 4 bases between them. The V gene's germline CDR1 is MNHEY and CDR2 SVGAGI. CDR3 in amino acids: CASSYFPNTEAFF. The CDR3 DNA is TGTGCCAGCAGTTACTTCCCGAACACTGAAGCTTTCTTT.

This clonotype was observed many times. The chain is built from TRBV7-9 and TRBJ1-6; D is uncertain. Germline values: CDR1 SEHNR, CDR2 FQNEAQ (reference sequence). CDR3 size: 15 residues. Deletions cut 4 bases from V and 5 bases from J, with 12 bases between. CDR3 sequence: CASSSTSDNNSPLHF. Here the CDR3 DNA reads TGTGCCAGCAGCTCAACATCAGATAATAATTCACCCCTCCACTTT. The entire variable domain, with the rest obtained from reference TRBV7-9 and TRBJ1-6, is as follows: DTGVSQNPRHKITKRGQNVTFRCDPISEHNRLYWYRQTLGQGPEFLTYFQNEAQLEKSRLLSDRFSAERPKGSFSTLEIQRTEQGDSAMYLCASSSTSDNNSPLHFGNGTRLTVT.

The sample holds many counts of this clonotype. The CDR3 DNA is TGTGCCAGCAGCGGCTTAGCGGGCAGCACTAATGAAAAACTGTTTTTT. It codes for CASSGLAGSTNEKLFF. The chain is built from TRBV3-1 and TRBJ1-4; D uncertain. The CDR3 sequence is 16 residues long. V dropped 5 bases and J dropped 2 bases, with 15 bases sitting between them. Germline values: CDR1 LGHDT, CDR2 YNNKEL (reference sequence).

With respect to this clonotype: It may be a read error: a sequence one base away is much more abundant. The genes are TRBV6-2 or TRBV6-3 and TRBJ1-1, with unresolved D. CDR1 is MNHEY and CDR2 is SVGEGT in the germline V gene. This CDR3 has 13 amino acids. The V gene lost 2 bases and the J gene lost 6 bases, with 10 bases spanning the gap. CDR3 bases: TGTGCCAGCAGTTACGTTCTGACCGCTGAAGCTTTCTTT. This encodes CASSYVLTAEAFF.

The table lists this clonotype with many counts. The CDR3 loop reads CASSLAPGGAFYEQYF. CDR3 sequence (DNA): TGCGCCAGCAGCTTGGCGCCTGGGGGGGCGTTCTACGAGCAGTACTTC. The V and J genes are TRBV5-1 and TRBJ2-7; a weak D match, TRBD2 (7 bases). The CDR3 is 16 amino acids. Germline V CDR1 and CDR2: SGHRS, YFSETQ. The V end was cut by 0 bases, the J end by 3 bases, with 16 bases between.

Remarks on this clonotype: Mismatch with germline at one junction end may stem from a read error. CDR3 DNA sequence: TGTGCCAGCAGTGCCCGACAGGTAAACTACGAGCAGTGCTTC. It specifies CASSARQVNYEQCF. This chain joins TRBV2 and TRBJ2-7; possibly TRBD1 for D (6 bases). Germline V gene sequence: CDR1 SNHLY, CDR2 FYNNEI. The CDR3 has 14 residues.